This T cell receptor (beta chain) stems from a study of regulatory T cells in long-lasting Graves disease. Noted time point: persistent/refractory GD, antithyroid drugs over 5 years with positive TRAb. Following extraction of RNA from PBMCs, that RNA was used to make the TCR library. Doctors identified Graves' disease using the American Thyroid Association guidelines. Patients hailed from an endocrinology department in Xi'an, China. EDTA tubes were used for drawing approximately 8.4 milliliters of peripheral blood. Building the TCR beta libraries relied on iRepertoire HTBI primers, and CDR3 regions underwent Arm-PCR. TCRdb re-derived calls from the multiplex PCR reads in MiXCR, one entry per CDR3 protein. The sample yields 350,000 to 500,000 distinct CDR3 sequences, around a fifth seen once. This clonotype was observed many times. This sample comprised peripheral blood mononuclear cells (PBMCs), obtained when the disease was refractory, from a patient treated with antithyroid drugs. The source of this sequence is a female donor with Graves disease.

The CDR3 reads CASRRGEQYF. DNA for the CDR3: TGTGCCAGCAGGAGGGGGGAGCAGTACTTC. The V and J genes are TRBV28 and TRBJ2-7, with D perhaps TRBD1 (6 bases). Between the trimmed V and J ends, which lost 6 bases and 7 bases, there was a span of 7 bases. Per the germline V gene, CDR1 is MDHEN and CDR2 is SYDVKM. CDR3 length equals 10 residues. The full variable domain, completed using reference TRBV28 and TRBJ2-7, is DVKVTQSSRYLVKRTGEKVFLECVQDMDHENMFWYRQDPGLGLRLIYFSYDVKMKEKGDIPEGYSVSREKKERFSLILESASTNQTSMYLCASRRGEQYFGPGTRLTVT.